Listed here are 2 T cell receptor beta chains from one sample, sequenced in a study of blood T cell repertoires in COVID-19. Generated by immunoSEQ multiplex PCR, the TCRdb table keeps only in-frame clones and is missing some. The table records 150,000 to 200,000 clones, 60% to 85% of them present only once. Sequencing was performed on peripheral blood. The receptors stem from a man between 70 and 80 years old with acute or convalescent COVID-19.

The table lists this clone with a count of one. The chain carries TRBV2 and TRBJ2-5, with D possibly being TRBD1 (5 bases). Germline CDR1 is SNHLY and CDR2 is FYNNEI. This CDR3 region has 13 residues. V dropped 0 bases and J dropped 5 bases, with 7 bases sitting between them. The CDR3 protein is CASSEARVETQYF. CDR3 sequence (DNA): TGTGCCAGCAGTGAAGCCAGGGTGGAGACCCAGTACTTC.

The genes are TRBV11-2 and TRBJ2-1, with a tentative D call TRBD2 (5 bases). V lost 2 bases and J lost 1, with 9 bases in between. The CDR3 loop spans 15 amino acids. Germline loops: CDR1 SGHAT, CDR2 FQNNGV. CDR3 nucleotides: TGTGCCAGCAGCTTAATAAGCGGTTCCTACAATGAGCAGTTCTTC. Its translation: CASSLISGSYNEQFF.